Below, 20 T cell receptor beta chains from the same sample are listed, as sequenced in a study of cytomegalovirus exposure and HLA in healthy donors. This table comes from immunoSEQ multiplex PCR, and its TCRdb copy is limited to in-frame clones, with some not included. The sample lists around 300,000 clones; roughly 90% were seen once. The sequenced sample consisted of PBMCs. The receptors originated from a young woman in good health and CMV-seronegative.

The chain is built from TRBV6-5 and TRBJ2-1; D is uncertain. Per germline, CDR1 MNHEY and CDR2 SVGAGI. Trimming took 5 bases from V and 10 from J, leaving 9 bases between them. The CDR3 has 11 amino acids. The CDR3 coding sequence is TGTGCCAGCAGTGGGCTCGACGAGCAGTTCTTC. Protein: CASSGLDEQFF.

This clone has a handful of counts. The rearrangement uses TRBV9 and TRBJ1-1, with D unclear. V was cut by 4 bases and J by 1 base, with 11 bases left in between. CDR1 SGDLS and CDR2 YYNGEE come from the germline V gene. The CDR3 extends over 14 amino acids. The CDR3 is CASSQARKNTEAFF. CDR3 nucleotides: TGTGCCAGCAGCCAAGCCAGGAAGAACACTGAAGCTTTCTTT.

This clone was seen only once. V gene TRBV6-5 combines with J gene TRBJ1-2; 8 bases are a match to TRBD1. The CDR3 extends over 13 amino acids. With 5 bases clipped from V and 8 bases from J, the junction kept 7 bases outside the gene matches. Germline CDR1 reads MNHEY; CDR2 reads SVGAGI. This CDR3 is CASSQTGVDGYTF. CDR3 in DNA: TGTGCCAGCAGTCAGACAGGGGTGGACGGCTACACCTTC.

This chain joins TRBV19 and TRBJ2-7; 7 positions agree with TRBD1. The ends lost 3 bases at V and 6 bases at J; junction bases unmatched: 11. CDR1 and CDR2 (germline): LNHDA, SQIVND (reference sequence). The CDR3 loop spans 15 amino acids. The CDR3 coding sequence is TGTGCCAGTAGTATCAATCCACGACAGGGCGCCGAGCAGTACTTC. Its translation is CASSINPRQGAEQYF.

With regard to this clone: The junction shows a germline mismatch at one end, possibly a read error. The V call is TRBV7-3, the J call TRBJ2-3; TRBD1 matches 12 bases. Looked up from germline, CDR1 is SGHTA and CDR2 is FQGTGA. The CDR3 totals 13 residues. CDR3 sequence (DNA): TGTGCCAGCAGCCCGATCGGGACAGGGGGCATGGATTTT. The encoded protein is CASSPIGTGGMDF.

CDR3 region: CASSQSTSGNQETQYF. DNA for the CDR3: TGCGCCAGCAGCCAGTCGACTAGCGGCAACCAAGAGACCCAGTACTTC. V is TRBV4-1 and J is TRBJ2-5, with TRBD2 identical over 9 bases. There are 16 residues in the CDR3. With V trimmed by 3 bases and J by 0 bases, 5 bases remained unmatched. Germline assignment: CDR1 MGHRA and CDR2 YSYEKL.

This sequence joins TRBV5-6 and TRBJ2-4, with 7 bases aligning to TRBD1. The germline V gene has CDR1 SGHDT and CDR2 YYEEEE. The CDR3 covers 16 residues. Germline trimming cut 4 bases from V and 1 base from J; bases unmatched to any gene: 8. CDR3 sequence (DNA): TGTGCCAGCAGCGAAGAGACAGGGTTGGCCAAAAACATTCAGTACTTC. Protein product: CASSEETGLAKNIQYF.

V usage is TRBV7-9 and J usage is TRBJ1-1, with D maybe TRBD1 (6 bases). The CDR3 contains 13 residues. V lost 5 bases to trimming and J lost 2 bases, with 9 bases between them. Per germline, CDR1 SEHNR and CDR2 FQNEAQ (reference sequence). CDR3 sequence: CASSQDSNTEAFF. DNA for the CDR3: TGTGCCAGCAGCCAGGACAGCAACACTGAAGCTTTCTTT.

This clone was counted a few times. This chain links TRBV27 with TRBJ2-7; 13 bases align to TRBD2. This CDR3 spans 15 amino acids. The germline gives CDR1 MNHEY, CDR2 SMNVEV (reference sequence). With V trimmed by 6 bases and J by 6 bases, 8 bases remained unmatched. The CDR3 DNA reads as TGTGCCAGCAGGAAAGGACTAGCGGGAGTAGGCGAGCAGTACTTC. Translation gives CASRKGLAGVGEQYF.

This rearrangement joins TRBV5-4 to TRBJ2-3; no clear D gene. Germline V gives CDR1 SGHNT, CDR2 YYREEE (reference sequence). The V end was cut by 0 bases, the J end by 2 bases, with 16 bases between. The CDR3 is made up of 17 amino acids. The CDR3 region is CASSLVGGPVFTDTQYF. CDR3 bases: TGTGCCAGCAGCTTGGTTGGCGGTCCGGTATTCACAGATACGCAGTATTTT.

The chain has TRBV2 and TRBJ1-1, with D possibly matching TRBD1 (6 bases). Germline CDR1 SNHLY, CDR2 FYNNEI. The CDR3 is made up of 14 amino acids. V gave up 4 bases and J gave up 5 bases, with 14 bases separating them. CDR3 sequence: CASSGRQRGTEAFF. The CDR3 nucleotides are TGTGCCAGCAGTGGACGCCAGAGGGGGACTGAAGCTTTCTTT.

The rearrangement links TRBV19 to TRBJ2-3; 15 positions match TRBD2. Germline trimming cut 4 bases from V and 1 base from J; bases unmatched to any gene: 3. Germline lookup yields CDR1 LNHDA and CDR2 SQIVND (reference sequence). This CDR3 is 17 amino acids long. As DNA, the CDR3 is TGTGCCAGTAGTACGAGGACTAGCGGGAGGGGCACAGATACGCAGTATTTT. Encoded protein: CASSTRTSGRGTDTQYF.

J is TRBJ2-3 and V is TRBV27, with D uncertain. The CDR3 consists of 12 residues. Germline lookup yields CDR1 MNHEY and CDR2 SMNVEV (reference sequence). Deletions cut 5 bases from V and 7 bases from J, with 10 bases between. CDR3 loop: CASSRNSNTQYF. The CDR3 region has the DNA TGTGCCAGCAGTCGTAACAGCAATACGCAGTATTTT.

The chain employs TRBV4-2 and TRBJ2-1, with D perhaps matching TRBD2 (5 bases). Trimming pared 4 bases from V and 12 bases from J, leaving 34 bases between. The germline V gene encodes CDR1 LGHNA and CDR2 YNFKEQ. This CDR3 contains 19 residues. In nucleotides, the CDR3 is TGTGCCAGCAGCCCGCTGACCTCGGGGTCGCGGGCCTACGGACCCAGGCAGTTCTTC. It codes for CASSPLTSGSRAYGPRQFF.

This chain joins TRBV2 and TRBJ2-2; D possibly corresponds to TRBD1 (7 bases). Between the trimmed V and J ends, which lost 4 bases and 6 bases, there was a span of 12 bases. The CDR3 length is 14 residues. Germline V gene sequence: CDR1 SNHLY, CDR2 FYNNEI. In DNA form, the CDR3 reads TGTGCCAGCAGTGCCAGGGGGGTCGCCGGGGAGCTGTTTTTT. Protein product: CASSARGVAGELFF.

The chain employs TRBV28 and TRBJ2-5; a possible D gene is TRBD1 (5 bases). This CDR3 contains 15 residues. V was clipped by 3 bases and J by 4 bases, with 15 bases between them. From germline, CDR1 is MDHEN and CDR2 SYDVKM. CDR3 nucleotides: TGTGCCAGCAGTTTTCCCCAGGGTGTGGGAGAGACCCAGTACTTC. Translation gives CASSFPQGVGETQYF.

DNA of the CDR3: TGCAGCGTTGGGGCTAGCGGGAGGGCAGGAGAGACCCAGTACTTC. Amino acid sequence: CSVGASGRAGETQYF. J is TRBJ2-5 and V is TRBV29-1, with 12 bases fitting TRBD2. This CDR3 is 15 amino acids long. Germline V gene lookup returns CDR1 SQVTM and CDR2 ANQGSEA. V gave up 4 bases and J gave up 4 bases; unmatched junction bases: 7.

The rearrangement joins TRBV9 to TRBJ1-5; 9 nucleotides align to TRBD1. The CDR3 runs 15 residues. Germline trimming cut 4 bases from V and 4 bases from J; bases unmatched to any gene: 6. Germline V gene sequence: CDR1 SGDLS, CDR2 YYNGEE. In DNA form, the CDR3 reads TGTGCCAGCAGCCCCGGGACAGGGTCGAATCAGCCCCAGCATTTT. It translates to CASSPGTGSNQPQHF.

V is TRBV7-3 and J is TRBJ2-7; D not certain. The germline gives CDR1 SGHTA, CDR2 FQGTGA. CDR3 size: 14 residues. V shed 0 bases and J shed 5 bases, with 11 bases lying between them. DNA of the CDR3: TGTGCCAGCAGCTTAACGTCCCAGGTCGACGAGCAGTACTTC. Amino acids: CASSLTSQVDEQYF.

The V call is TRBV19, the J call TRBJ2-1; 10 bases line up with TRBD2. V shed 3 bases and J 7 bases; nucleotides not matched to a gene: 6. The germline CDR1 and CDR2 sequences are LNHDA and SQIVND (reference sequence). The CDR3 is 15 residues long. The CDR3 DNA reads as TGTGCCAGTAGTATGGTAGGACTAGCGGAGAATGAGCAGTTCTTC. Translating gives CASSMVGLAENEQFF.